This is a list of T cell receptor beta chains from one sample in a study of shared clonotypes between healthy human individuals. Generated by immunoSEQ multiplex PCR, the TCRdb table keeps only in-frame clones and is missing some. This sample yields 2 million to 2.5 million clones, of which about 93% are seen a single time; over 1.5% belongs to the top ten. Sequenced: naive CD8+ T cells from PBMCs. Receptor source: a man in his late teens or twenties in good health. Some clones in this sample may be carry-over from other donors' samples. Each CDR3 is given with its conserved first and last residue. Each record gives: V gene, clone size, J gene, CDR3 protein. Where a row states a size, it is once, few, many or the class of an expanded clone; other rows omit it.

TRBV9	-	TRBJ1-2	CASSVGDRGRGYTF
TRBV7-9	-	TRBJ2-2	CASSLTVAGVRELFF
TRBV5-1	-	TRBJ2-1	CASSGRLAGVNNEQFF
TRBV19	-	TRBJ1-5	CASSILYFQGPMSSNQPQHF
TRBV4-1	-	TRBJ1-6	CASSQPGQPNSPLHF
TRBV4-2	-	TRBJ2-1	CASSQDDTYNEQFF
TRBV19	few	TRBJ1-1	CASSTPRGLMNTEAFF
TRBV19	-	TRBJ2-5	CASSTGIREETQYF
TRBV7-2	-	TRBJ2-7	CASSFPGYEQYF
TRBV29-1	-	TRBJ2-1	CSLRVPLTHEQFF
TRBV21-1	-	TRBJ2-1	CASSPPGLAVVDEQFF
TRBV7-9	-	TRBJ2-3	CASSLAGSGTDTQYF